Listed below are T cell receptor beta chains from one sample, sequenced in a study of T-cell reconstitution after alpha-beta-depleted transplantation in children. From the PCR reads, TCRdb called clonotypes with MiXCR, one entry per CDR3 protein. The sample yields about 640,000 distinct CDR3 sequences, roughly 17% seen once. Material: PBMCs from the stem cell graft donor, obtained from the stem cell graft. The receptor source for this set is a human donor who donated a stem cell graft to a child with acute myeloid leukemia. Both conserved end residues are part of each CDR3. The order of the fields is clone size, D gene, J gene, V gene, CDR3 protein, CDR3 DNA. The D gene is left open where the match is weak. Clone size is stated in some rows and not others, as once, few, many or a class when expanded.

clone size: .
D gene: TRBD2
J gene: TRBJ2-2
V gene: TRBV20-1
CDR3 protein: CCARDLATSGGIGELFF
CDR3 DNA: TGCTGTGCTAGAGACCTAGCGACTAGCGGGGGGATCGGGGAGCTGTTTTTT

clone size: many
D gene: .
J gene: TRBJ2-7
V gene: TRBV20-1
CDR3 protein: CSARRTLSYEQYF
CDR3 DNA: TGCAGTGCTAGACGGACCCTCTCCTACGAGCAGTACTTC

clone size: .
D gene: .
J gene: TRBJ2-1
V gene: TRBV21-1
CDR3 protein: CASRGEQFF
CDR3 DNA: TGTGCCAGCAGGGGTGAGCAGTTCTTC

clone size: once
D gene: .
J gene: TRBJ1-1
V gene: TRBV2
CDR3 protein: CASKFHGAKDTEAFF
CDR3 DNA: TGTGCCAGCAAATTCCATGGAGCCAAGGACACTGAAGCTTTCTTT

clone size: few
D gene: .
J gene: TRBJ1-5
V gene: TRBV2
CDR3 protein: CASSEGGQRQPQHF
CDR3 DNA: TGTGCCAGCAGTGAAGGGGGACAACGTCAGCCCCAGCATTTT

clone size: .
D gene: .
J gene: TRBJ2-3
V gene: TRBV5-1
CDR3 protein: CASSFSPGTDTQYF
CDR3 DNA: TGCGCCAGCAGCTTCAGCCCGGGCACAGATACGCAGTATTTT

clone size: many
D gene: TRBD2
J gene: TRBJ2-3
V gene: TRBV20-1
CDR3 protein: CSARDSAAGTTWYF
CDR3 DNA: TGCAGTGCTAGAGATAGTGCTGCCGGGACTACCTGGTATTTT

clone size: .
D gene: .
J gene: TRBJ2-6
V gene: TRBV7-6
CDR3 protein: CASSPESGANVLTF
CDR3 DNA: TGTGCCAGCAGCCCTGAATCTGGGGCCAACGTCCTGACTTTC

clone size: few
D gene: .
J gene: TRBJ1-4
V gene: TRBV18
CDR3 protein: CASSPNGVNEKLFF
CDR3 DNA: TGTGCCAGCTCACCAAATGGAGTAAATGAAAAACTGTTTTTT

clone size: .
D gene: .
J gene: TRBJ2-7
V gene: TRBV4-3
CDR3 protein: CASSQDGGAIYEQYF
CDR3 DNA: TGCGCCAGCAGCCAAGATGGGGGGGCCATATACGAGCAGTACTTC

clone size: few
D gene: TRBD1
J gene: TRBJ1-1
V gene: TRBV5-1
CDR3 protein: CASSLGQGKHTEAFF
CDR3 DNA: TGCGCCAGCAGCTTGGGACAGGGGAAGCATACTGAAGCTTTCTTT

clone size: few
D gene: .
J gene: TRBJ2-7
V gene: TRBV6-2/TRBV6-3
CDR3 protein: CASRTLPIHEQYF
CDR3 DNA: TGTGCCAGCAGAACCCTCCCGATACACGAGCAGTACTTC

clone size: .
D gene: TRBD2
J gene: TRBJ2-7
V gene: TRBV5-6
CDR3 protein: CASSRGGTIPYEQYF
CDR3 DNA: TGTGCCAGCAGCCGCGGGGGGACGATTCCCTACGAGCAGTACTTC

clone size: many
D gene: TRBD2
J gene: TRBJ2-1
V gene: TRBV24-1
CDR3 protein: CATSSGGYSYNEQFF
CDR3 DNA: TGTGCCACCAGTAGCGGGGGCTACTCCTACAATGAGCAGTTCTTC

clone size: .
D gene: .
J gene: TRBJ2-1
V gene: TRBV21-1
CDR3 protein: CASSTSGGGRNEQFF
CDR3 DNA: TGTGCCAGCAGCACTTCAGGGGGGGGGCGTAATGAGCAGTTCTTC

clone size: many
D gene: .
J gene: TRBJ1-5
V gene: TRBV5-6
CDR3 protein: CASSLAIKGFEPQHF
CDR3 DNA: TGTGCCAGCAGCTTGGCCATAAAGGGTTTTGAGCCCCAGCATTTT

clone size: many
D gene: .
J gene: TRBJ1-2
V gene: TRBV21-1
CDR3 protein: CASSNGDSNYGYTF
CDR3 DNA: TGTGCCAGCAGCAACGGAGACAGTAACTATGGCTACACCTTC

clone size: many
D gene: TRBD1
J gene: TRBJ2-2
V gene: TRBV29-1
CDR3 protein: CSVRTGRANTGELFF
CDR3 DNA: TGCAGCGTTCGGACAGGACGGGCGAACACCGGGGAGCTGTTTTTT

clone size: .
D gene: .
J gene: TRBJ1-3
V gene: TRBV7-2
CDR3 protein: CASSLLPIATGNTIYF
CDR3 DNA: TGTGCCAGCAGCTTACTTCCTATTGCGACAGGAAACACCATATATTTT

clone size: few
D gene: .
J gene: TRBJ2-2
V gene: TRBV7-2
CDR3 protein: CASSLQPTGELFF
CDR3 DNA: TGTGCCAGCAGCTTACAGCCCACCGGGGAGCTGTTTTTT

clone size: few
D gene: .
J gene: TRBJ1-6
V gene: TRBV7-2
CDR3 protein: CASRYGGANNSPLHF
CDR3 DNA: TGTGCCAGCAGGTACGGGGGAGCTAATAATTCACCCCTCCACTTT

clone size: .
D gene: TRBD2
J gene: TRBJ2-5
V gene: TRBV4-1
CDR3 protein: CASSPRLAGGVETQYF
CDR3 DNA: TGCGCCAGCAGCCCGAGACTAGCGGGGGGCGTGGAGACCCAGTACTTC

clone size: few
D gene: .
J gene: TRBJ2-1
V gene: TRBV18
CDR3 protein: CASSRENEQFF
CDR3 DNA: TGTGCCAGCTCACGGGAGAATGAGCAGTTCTTC

clone size: many
D gene: .
J gene: TRBJ1-1
V gene: TRBV12-3/TRBV12-4
CDR3 protein: CASSVFPTLLDSPEAFF
CDR3 DNA: TGTGCCAGCAGTGTATTCCCTACCCTTCTCGACAGTCCTGAAGCTTTCTTT

clone size: few
D gene: TRBD1
J gene: TRBJ1-5
V gene: TRBV5-3
CDR3 protein: CARSLQTGVGQPQHF
CDR3 DNA: TGTGCCAGAAGCTTACAGACAGGGGTAGGGCAGCCCCAGCATTTT

clone size: few
D gene: TRBD2
J gene: TRBJ2-2
V gene: TRBV7-7
CDR3 protein: CASSLEAGQNTGELFF
CDR3 DNA: TGTGCCAGCAGCTTAGAAGCGGGGCAGAACACCGGGGAGCTGTTTTTT

clone size: many
D gene: .
J gene: TRBJ2-7
V gene: TRBV15
CDR3 protein: CATSRDGQAYEQYF
CDR3 DNA: TGTGCCACCAGCAGAGATGGGCAGGCCTACGAGCAGTACTTC

clone size: many
D gene: .
J gene: TRBJ2-1
V gene: TRBV10-3
CDR3 protein: CAISESPLFYNEQFF
CDR3 DNA: TGTGCCATCAGTGAGTCCCCACTCTTCTACAATGAGCAGTTCTTC

clone size: many
D gene: TRBD1
J gene: TRBJ1-4
V gene: TRBV20-1
CDR3 protein: CSARDRAGEKLFF
CDR3 DNA: TGCAGTGCTCGAGACAGGGCCGGTGAAAAACTGTTTTTT

clone size: few
D gene: .
J gene: TRBJ2-5
V gene: TRBV5-5
CDR3 protein: CASSLGAGHQETQYF
CDR3 DNA: TGTGCCAGCAGCTTGGGGGCAGGGCACCAAGAGACCCAGTACTTC

clone size: few
D gene: .
J gene: TRBJ2-7
V gene: TRBV7-9
CDR3 protein: CASGVRVYEQYF
CDR3 DNA: TGTGCCAGCGGCGTAAGAGTCTACGAGCAGTACTTC

clone size: many
D gene: .
J gene: TRBJ1-4
V gene: TRBV6-1
CDR3 protein: CASSRRGDATNEKLFF
CDR3 DNA: TGTGCCAGCAGTCGAAGAGGGGATGCAACTAATGAAAAACTGTTTTTT

clone size: .
D gene: .
J gene: TRBJ2-7
V gene: TRBV11-3
CDR3 protein: CASKSMDDQYF
CDR3 DNA: TGTGCCAGCAAATCTATGGACGACCAGTACTTC

clone size: .
D gene: TRBD1
J gene: TRBJ1-4
V gene: TRBV12-3/TRBV12-4
CDR3 protein: CASSPGQGLGGNEKLFF
CDR3 DNA: TGTGCCAGCAGTCCCGGACAGGGTTTAGGAGGGAATGAAAAACTGTTTTTT

clone size: many
D gene: .
J gene: TRBJ2-5
V gene: TRBV10-3
CDR3 protein: CAISGEYEETQYF
CDR3 DNA: TGTGCCATCAGTGGAGAATACGAAGAGACCCAGTACTTC

clone size: .
D gene: .
J gene: TRBJ2-1
V gene: TRBV3-1
CDR3 protein: CASSLLTGRYNEQFF
CDR3 DNA: TGTGCCAGCAGCCTCCTTACGGGCAGATACAATGAGCAGTTCTTC

clone size: .
D gene: .
J gene: TRBJ2-1
V gene: TRBV7-2
CDR3 protein: CASSSEGASSYNEQFF
CDR3 DNA: TGTGCCAGCAGCTCTGAGGGCGCGAGCTCCTACAATGAGCAGTTCTTC

clone size: many
D gene: TRBD1
J gene: TRBJ2-1
V gene: TRBV29-1
CDR3 protein: CSVDLGTAEFF
CDR3 DNA: TGCAGCGTTGATCTAGGGACAGCGGAGTTCTTC

clone size: few
D gene: .
J gene: TRBJ1-1
V gene: TRBV20-1
CDR3 protein: CNSWGKNTEAFF
CDR3 DNA: TGCAACTCATGGGGGAAGAACACTGAAGCTTTCTTT

clone size: .
D gene: .
J gene: TRBJ2-4
V gene: TRBV12-3/TRBV12-4
CDR3 protein: CASSERRGLQYF
CDR3 DNA: TGTGCCAGCAGCGAACGCAGGGGACTTCAGTACTTC

clone size: .
D gene: .
J gene: TRBJ2-5
V gene: TRBV7-2
CDR3 protein: CASSLLGGAETQYF
CDR3 DNA: TGTGCCAGCAGCCTCTTGGGTGGGGCAGAGACCCAGTACTTC

clone size: few
D gene: .
J gene: TRBJ1-1
V gene: TRBV7-2
CDR3 protein: CASSQSRANTEAFF
CDR3 DNA: TGTGCCAGCAGCCAAAGCCGGGCAAACACTGAAGCTTTCTTT

clone size: .
D gene: TRBD1
J gene: TRBJ2-1
V gene: TRBV9
CDR3 protein: CASSVEGDRGLSEQFF
CDR3 DNA: TGTGCCAGCAGCGTAGAGGGGGACAGGGGGCTCAGTGAGCAGTTCTTC

clone size: few
D gene: .
J gene: TRBJ2-2
V gene: TRBV6-6
CDR3 protein: CASLYPEDGELFF
CDR3 DNA: TGTGCCAGCTTATACCCAGAGGACGGGGAGCTGTTTTTT

clone size: .
D gene: .
J gene: TRBJ2-1
V gene: TRBV7-9
CDR3 protein: CASSLQGHEQFF
CDR3 DNA: TGTGCCAGCAGCTTACAGGGGCATGAGCAGTTCTTC

clone size: many
D gene: TRBD1
J gene: TRBJ2-3
V gene: TRBV20-1
CDR3 protein: CSAGQVGVTDTQYF
CDR3 DNA: TGCAGTGCCGGACAGGTTGGGGTAACAGATACGCAGTATTTT

clone size: many
D gene: .
J gene: TRBJ2-2
V gene: TRBV7-2
CDR3 protein: CASSLKGRSTGELFF
CDR3 DNA: TGTGCCAGCAGCTTAAAGGGACGGTCCACCGGGGAGCTGTTTTTT

clone size: many
D gene: .
J gene: TRBJ1-1
V gene: TRBV20-1
CDR3 protein: CSGGFLNTEAFF
CDR3 DNA: TGCAGTGGGGGGTTTTTGAACACTGAAGCTTTCTTT

clone size: .
D gene: .
J gene: TRBJ1-4
V gene: TRBV7-2
CDR3 protein: CASSQRHGGGEKLFF
CDR3 DNA: TGTGCCAGCAGCCAGAGACATGGGGGAGGTGAAAAACTGTTTTTT

clone size: many
D gene: .
J gene: TRBJ2-7
V gene: TRBV12-3/TRBV12-4
CDR3 protein: CASSDGAANEQYF
CDR3 DNA: TGTGCCAGCAGCGACGGGGCAGCTAACGAGCAGTACTTC

clone size: few
D gene: TRBD1
J gene: TRBJ1-1
V gene: TRBV10-2
CDR3 protein: CASIPGTGHTEAFF
CDR3 DNA: TGCGCCAGCATTCCCGGGACAGGGCACACTGAAGCTTTCTTT

clone size: few
D gene: TRBD1
J gene: TRBJ2-7
V gene: TRBV6-1
CDR3 protein: CASRPGQGFNEQYF
CDR3 DNA: TGTGCCAGCAGACCGGGACAGGGATTTAACGAGCAGTACTTC

clone size: few
D gene: TRBD2
J gene: TRBJ2-5
V gene: TRBV7-2
CDR3 protein: CASSLAAAGGQETQYF
CDR3 DNA: TGTGCCAGCAGCTTAGCGGCAGCGGGGGGACAAGAGACCCAGTACTTC

clone size: .
D gene: .
J gene: TRBJ2-5
V gene: TRBV7-9
CDR3 protein: CASSSTGWRVGQETQYF
CDR3 DNA: TGTGCCAGCAGCTCCACAGGGTGGCGGGTCGGCCAAGAGACCCAGTACTTC

clone size: few
D gene: .
J gene: TRBJ1-6
V gene: TRBV7-2
CDR3 protein: CASSSSRGYHNSPLHF
CDR3 DNA: TGTGCCAGCAGCTCCTCGAGGGGATATCATAATTCACCCCTCCACTTT

clone size: .
D gene: .
J gene: TRBJ2-3
V gene: TRBV7-2
CDR3 protein: CASSLTRTTDTQYF
CDR3 DNA: TGTGCCAGCAGCTTAACGCGGACAACAGATACGCAGTATTTT